The rows below give T cell receptor beta chains drawn from one sample of a study of CD8+CD57+ T cells in acquired aplastic anemia. TCRdb re-analysed the reads in MiXCR, keeping a single row per CDR3 protein. The sample records 200,000 to 250,000 distinct CDR3 sequences, 34% being singletons. Material: sorted CD4+, CD8+, or CD8+CD57+ T cells (not recorded which) from PBMCs. Receptors were obtained from a human donor in good health, serving as a control. Both conserved end residues are part of each CDR3. D genes are given only for firm matches. Clone size is shown for a subset of rows, as once, few, many or a class of expanded clone.

V: TRBV19
J: TRBJ1-2
D: .
size: .
DNA: TGTGCCAGTAGTTCGGGTGCCAGCGCCTATGGCTACACCTTC
CDR3: CASSSGASAYGYTF

V: TRBV5-1
J: TRBJ2-7
D: TRBD2
size: many
DNA: TGCGCCAGCAGCCCATGGACTAGCGGGGGGACCTACGAGCAGTACTTC
CDR3: CASSPWTSGGTYEQYF

V: TRBV19
J: TRBJ1-2
D: TRBD1
size: many
DNA: TGTGCCAGTAGTATGGGTTGGGACAGGGTGTTGTTCGGCGGCTACACCTTC
CDR3: CASSMGWDRVLFGGYTF

V: TRBV15
J: TRBJ1-6
D: .
size: .
DNA: TGTGCCACCAGCAGTGCCGGAGGGTATTCACCCCTCCACTTT
CDR3: CATSSAGGYSPLHF

V: TRBV7-2
J: TRBJ1-2
D: .
size: .
DNA: TGTGCCAAAGAGGGGGGGGAAGGCTACACCTTC
CDR3: CAKEGGEGYTF

V: TRBV6-1
J: TRBJ2-1
D: .
size: .
DNA: TGTGCCAGCAAGCTTGGCAATGAGCAGTCCTTC
CDR3: CASKLGNEQSF

V: TRBV7-3
J: TRBJ2-2
D: TRBD2
size: once
DNA: TGTGCCAGCAGTTATAGCGGGAGCGGCACCAGGGAGCTGTTTTTT
CDR3: CASSYSGSGTRELFF

V: TRBV7-3
J: TRBJ1-1
D: .
size: .
DNA: TGTGCCAGCAGCCAAGGCGGTGGTGAAGCTTTCTTT
CDR3: CASSQGGGEAFF

V: TRBV19
J: TRBJ2-6
D: .
size: .
DNA: TGTGCTGGGAAATCTGGGACCCACGTCCTGACTTTC
CDR3: CAGKSGTHVLTF

V: TRBV30
J: TRBJ2-1
D: TRBD2
size: .
DNA: TGTGCCTGGAGCGATGGACTAGCGGGCTTCTACAATGAGCAGTTCTTC
CDR3: CAWSDGLAGFYNEQFF

V: TRBV5-6
J: TRBJ2-3
D: .
size: few
DNA: TGTGCCAGCAGCTTGGATCGGGGGCCTAGCACAGATACGCAGTATTTT
CDR3: CASSLDRGPSTDTQYF

V: TRBV3-1
J: TRBJ1-4
D: .
size: few
DNA: TGTGCCAGCAGCCAAAAGGGTGCAACTAATGAAAAACTGTTTTTT
CDR3: CASSQKGATNEKLFF

V: TRBV11-2
J: TRBJ2-7
D: TRBD2
size: many
DNA: TGTGCCAGCAGCTTAGGAGCGGTTAGCGGGATCCCACCCTACGAGCAGTACTTC
CDR3: CASSLGAVSGIPPYEQYF

V: TRBV12-3/TRBV12-4
J: TRBJ2-1
D: .
size: few
DNA: TGTGCCAGCAGTTTAGTCTACAATGAGCAGTTCTTC
CDR3: CASSLVYNEQFF

V: TRBV7-9
J: TRBJ1-5
D: .
size: .
DNA: TGTGCCAGCAGCTCGATCGGGGATCAGCCCCAGCATTTT
CDR3: CASSSIGDQPQHF

V: TRBV5-1
J: TRBJ1-4
D: .
size: .
DNA: TGCGCCAGCAGCTTAACCGGGCATAAGGAAAAACTGTTTTTT
CDR3: CASSLTGHKEKLFF

V: TRBV10-1
J: TRBJ1-2
D: TRBD1
size: many
DNA: TGCGCCAGCAGTGATCCGGGACAGGGTTTTTTCGGCTACACCTTC
CDR3: CASSDPGQGFFGYTF

V: TRBV4-2
J: TRBJ2-7
D: .
size: .
DNA: TGTGCCAGCAGCACCGGGGCCGGACAAGGAGTATACAACTACGAGCAGTACTTC
CDR3: CASSTGAGQGVYNYEQYF

V: TRBV10-3
J: TRBJ2-3
D: TRBD2
size: .
DNA: TGTGCCATCAGTGTAGCGGGGGGAACTAGCACAGATACGCAGTATTTT
CDR3: CAISVAGGTSTDTQYF

V: TRBV5-6
J: TRBJ2-2
D: .
size: few
DNA: TGTGCCAGCAGCTTGCGGCCTCCGTCGACCGGGGAGCTGTTTTTT
CDR3: CASSLRPPSTGELFF

V: TRBV12-3/TRBV12-4
J: TRBJ1-1
D: TRBD1
size: many
DNA: TGTGCCAGCAGTCGACAGGGGACTGAAGCTTTCTTT
CDR3: CASSRQGTEAFF

V: TRBV7-9
J: TRBJ2-3
D: TRBD1
size: many
DNA: TGTGCCAGCAGCTGGGGACAGAGGGTCACAGATACGCAGTATTTT
CDR3: CASSWGQRVTDTQYF

V: TRBV9
J: TRBJ2-5
D: .
size: many
DNA: TGTGCCAGCAGCGTAATCCCCTGGGAGACCCAGTACTTC
CDR3: CASSVIPWETQYF

V: TRBV10-1
J: TRBJ2-3
D: TRBD2
size: many
DNA: TGCGCCAGCAGTGATCGGACTAGCGGGGGTCTAGATACGCAGTATTTT
CDR3: CASSDRTSGGLDTQYF

V: TRBV11-2
J: TRBJ2-7
D: .
size: many
DNA: TGTGCCAGCAGCGTAGGACAGTACGAGCAGTACTTC
CDR3: CASSVGQYEQYF

V: TRBV7-2
J: TRBJ1-5
D: .
size: .
DNA: TGTGCCAGCAGCTTAACCAGGGACCAGCCCCAGCATTTT
CDR3: CASSLTRDQPQHF

V: TRBV19
J: TRBJ1-4
D: .
size: many
DNA: TGTGCCAGTAGCGGCCGTGCAACTAATGAAAAACTGTTTTTT
CDR3: CASSGRATNEKLFF

V: TRBV15
J: TRBJ2-5
D: .
size: many
DNA: TGTGCCACCAGCAGTGATGGGGAGACCCAGTACTTC
CDR3: CATSSDGETQYF

V: TRBV20-1
J: TRBJ1-5
D: TRBD1
size: many
DNA: TGCAGTGCCTCACCTAGACAGGGGATAGGGCAGCCCCAGCATTTT
CDR3: CSASPRQGIGQPQHF

V: TRBV20-1
J: TRBJ2-7
D: .
size: many
DNA: TGCAGTGCTAGTCGCACCCACGAGCAGTACTTC
CDR3: CSASRTHEQYF

V: TRBV29-1
J: TRBJ1-2
D: .
size: .
DNA: TGCAGCGTTACCAAGGACAGCAAGAACTATGGCTACACCTTC
CDR3: CSVTKDSKNYGYTF

V: TRBV5-1
J: TRBJ2-7
D: .
size: .
DNA: TGCGCCAGCAGCTTGGGGCAACTCGACTACGAGCAGTACTTC
CDR3: CASSLGQLDYEQYF

V: TRBV11-3
J: TRBJ2-2
D: .
size: few
DNA: TGTGCCAGCAGCCTTGACTTCAACACCGGGGAGCTGTTTTTT
CDR3: CASSLDFNTGELFF